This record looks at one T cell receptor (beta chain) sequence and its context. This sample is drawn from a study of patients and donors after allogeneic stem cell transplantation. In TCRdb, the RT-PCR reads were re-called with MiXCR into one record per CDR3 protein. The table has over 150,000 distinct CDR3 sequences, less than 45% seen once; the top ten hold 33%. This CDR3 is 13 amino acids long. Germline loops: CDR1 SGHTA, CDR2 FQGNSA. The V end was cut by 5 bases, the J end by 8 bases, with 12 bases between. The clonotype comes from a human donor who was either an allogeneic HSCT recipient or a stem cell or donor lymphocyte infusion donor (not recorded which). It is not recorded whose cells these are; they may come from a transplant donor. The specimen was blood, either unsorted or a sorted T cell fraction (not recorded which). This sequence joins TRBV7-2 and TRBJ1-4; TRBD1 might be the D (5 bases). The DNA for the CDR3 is TGTGCCAGCAGCGCGGGACCGTCCGAAAAACTGTTTTTT. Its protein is CASSAGPSEKLFF. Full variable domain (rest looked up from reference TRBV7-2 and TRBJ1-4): GAGVSQSPSNKVTEKGKDVELRCDPISGHTALYWYRQSLGQGLEFLIYFQGNSAPDKSGLPSDRFSAERTGGSVSTLTIQRTQQEDSAVYLCASSAGPSEKLFFGSGTQLSVL.